Below are 2 T cell receptor beta chains sequenced from a single sample in a study of shared clonotypes between healthy human individuals. The protocol was immunoSEQ multiplex PCR, while the TCRdb copy is restricted to in-frame clones and leaves out a portion. The table lists some 1 million clones, roughly 70% of them singletons, with 1.5% in the top ten. Specimen: memory CD4+ T cells sorted from blood. Noted subset: CD45RA-negative fraction. These receptors all come from a man aged 18 to 29 in good health.

The CDR3 sequence: CSVEGVGQHGYTF. DNA of the CDR3: TGCAGCGTTGAGGGCGTGGGACAGCATGGCTACACCTTC. The chain employs TRBV29-1 and TRBJ1-2; 7 bases line up with TRBD1. This CDR3 spans 13 amino acids. Germline V lookup: CDR1 SQVTM, CDR2 ANQGSEA. With 3 bases clipped from V and 6 bases from J, the junction kept 7 bases outside the gene matches.

The V and J genes are TRBV5-1 and TRBJ1-4; a weak D match, TRBD1 (6 bases). Trimming removed 0 bases from V and 7 bases from J, with 16 bases in between. CDR3 length: 16 amino acids. Per germline, CDR1 SGHRS and CDR2 YFSETQ. This chain's CDR3 is CASSLATGRIGEKLFF. The CDR3 bases are TGCGCCAGCAGCTTGGCAACAGGGCGGATAGGTGAAAAACTGTTTTTT.